Included here is one T cell receptor beta chain sequence, with context. The sample belongs to a study of blood T cell repertoires in COVID-19. Here immunoSEQ multiplex PCR was the method, and the copy in TCRdb shows in-frame clones only, minus some. The table includes tens of thousands of clones, roughly 83% detected once. V was clipped by 5 bases and J by 6 bases, with 27 bases between them. This CDR3 comprises 17 residues. Germline values: CDR1 SGHRS, CDR2 YFSETQ. The sequence was collected from a man of 80 years or more with acute or convalescent COVID-19. This chain connects TRBV5-1 to TRBJ2-7, with a tentative D call TRBD2 (6 bases). The sequenced sample was peripheral blood. The CDR3 here is CASSLFSLERATGEQYF. DNA for the CDR3: TGCGCCAGCAGTTTGTTTTCCTTGGAGCGGGCTACTGGCGAGCAGTACTTC.